The rows below give T cell receptor beta chains drawn from one sample of a study of blood T cell repertoires in COVID-19. The table came from immunoSEQ multiplex PCR; TCRdb's copy has only in-frame clones and leaves some out. The sample shows about 63,000 clones, 87% of them seen only once. The sequencing sample was made of peripheral blood. These TCRs come from a man aged 45-60 years with active COVID-19. CDR3s include the opening cysteine and the closing phenylalanine or tryptophan. Fields, in order: clone size, J gene, D gene, V gene, CDR3 protein, CDR3 DNA. The D gene is left open where the match is weak. Clone sizes are given selectively: once, few, many, or a class where the clone is expanded.

clone size: .; J gene: TRBJ1-5; D gene: .; V gene: TRBV6-2/TRBV6-3; CDR3 protein: CASSDTQGSNQPQHF; CDR3 DNA: TGTGCCAGCAGTGACACACAGGGCAGCAATCAGCCCCAGCATTTT
clone size: .; J gene: TRBJ2-5; D gene: TRBD2; V gene: TRBV5-5; CDR3 protein: CASSPTGGMGSIRETQYF; CDR3 DNA: TGTGCCAGCAGTCCGACGGGGGGTATGGGGTCGATTCGGGAGACCCAGTACTTC
clone size: .; J gene: TRBJ2-1; D gene: TRBD2; V gene: TRBV5-1; CDR3 protein: CASSLSQGVAGASVREQFF; CDR3 DNA: TGCGCCAGCAGCTTGTCTCAGGGGGTAGCGGGAGCGTCCGTAAGGGAGCAGTTCTTC
clone size: .; J gene: TRBJ1-1; D gene: .; V gene: TRBV12-3/TRBV12-4; CDR3 protein: CASSRSTEAFF; CDR3 DNA: TGTGCCAGCAGCCGGAGCACTGAAGCTTTCTTT
clone size: .; J gene: TRBJ2-1; D gene: TRBD2; V gene: TRBV6-1; CDR3 protein: CASSVMTSGKARGEQFF; CDR3 DNA: TGTGCCAGCAGTGTAATGACTAGCGGGAAGGCCAGGGGAGAGCAGTTCTTC
clone size: .; J gene: TRBJ1-2; D gene: .; V gene: TRBV6-6; CDR3 protein: CASSSQTGGYTF; CDR3 DNA: TGTGCCAGCAGCTCTCAAACAGGTGGCTACACCTTC
clone size: .; J gene: TRBJ2-7; D gene: .; V gene: TRBV5-1; CDR3 protein: CASSQGYYEQYF; CDR3 DNA: TGCGCCAGCAGCCAGGGATACTACGAGCAGTACTTC
clone size: .; J gene: TRBJ2-5; D gene: TRBD2; V gene: TRBV27; CDR3 protein: CASSFAGVGETQYF; CDR3 DNA: TGTGCCAGCAGTTTTGCGGGAGTGGGAGAGACCCAGTACTTC
clone size: .; J gene: TRBJ2-1; D gene: .; V gene: TRBV10-2; CDR3 protein: CASSISGSSYNEQFF; CDR3 DNA: TGCGCCAGCAGTATTAGCGGTAGCTCCTACAATGAGCAGTTCTTC
clone size: .; J gene: TRBJ1-2; D gene: .; V gene: TRBV2; CDR3 protein: CASSEVGARSDGYTF; CDR3 DNA: TGTGCCAGCAGTGAAGTGGGGGCTCGAAGTGATGGCTACACCTTC
clone size: .; J gene: TRBJ2-1; D gene: .; V gene: TRBV28; CDR3 protein: CASRKLVQREQFF; CDR3 DNA: TGTGCCAGCCGGAAACTCGTACAGAGAGAGCAGTTCTTC
clone size: .; J gene: TRBJ1-1; D gene: TRBD1; V gene: TRBV5-5; CDR3 protein: CASRWEMTGRNTEAFF; CDR3 DNA: TGTGCCAGCAGGTGGGAGATGACAGGGCGGAACACTGAAGCTTTCTTT
clone size: .; J gene: TRBJ1-1; D gene: .; V gene: TRBV5-1; CDR3 protein: CASTAGSMNTEAFF; CDR3 DNA: TGCGCCAGCACCGCCGGGTCGATGAACACTGAAGCTTTCTTT
clone size: .; J gene: TRBJ2-5; D gene: .; V gene: TRBV5-6; CDR3 protein: CASSSRPGLQETQYF; CDR3 DNA: TGTGCCAGCAGTTCTAGACCGGGACTCCAAGAGACCCAGTACTTC
clone size: .; J gene: TRBJ2-5; D gene: .; V gene: TRBV19; CDR3 protein: CASSPSGASQETQYF; CDR3 DNA: TGTGCCAGTAGTCCTTCAGGGGCGAGTCAAGAGACCCAGTACTTC
clone size: few; J gene: TRBJ1-4; D gene: TRBD1; V gene: TRBV7-9; CDR3 protein: CASSPRDRVNEKLFF; CDR3 DNA: TGTGCCAGCAGCCCCCGGGACAGGGTGAATGAAAAACTGTTTTTT